This T cell receptor (beta chain) was sequenced for a study of shared clonotypes between healthy human individuals. Study-wide points: It was observed that roughly 5.1% of naive CD4 clonotypes were shared across several donors.

Generated by immunoSEQ multiplex PCR, the TCRdb table keeps only in-frame clones and is missing some. The data hold about a million clones, with around 80% observed a single time. This CDR3 contains 15 residues. The V gene's germline CDR1 is MNHNS and CDR2 SASEGT. Between the trimmed V and J ends, which lost 2 bases and 3 bases, there was a span of 12 bases. This clone was observed once. Its specificity is unknown. The sequence was obtained from a man aged 18 to 35 in good health. Input material: memory CD4+ T cells sorted from blood. Subset indicated: CD45RA-negative fraction. This chain links TRBV6-1 with TRBJ2-3; D may correspond to TRBD1 or TRBD2 (5 bases each). The CDR3 DNA reads as TGTGCCAGCAGTGAAAAAGGCAGGGAGACAGATACGCAGTATTTT. It translates to CASSEKGRETDTQYF.